This entry concerns a single T cell receptor (beta chain). The data are from a study of PD-L1 blockade in urothelial cancer. Study background: The number of prior chemotherapy regimens per patient was 0 to 3. Investigators checked blood 3 weeks (second dose) and 6 weeks after treatment start.

The V gene's germline CDR1 is MDHEN and CDR2 SYDVKM. J gave up 0 bases and V 3 bases, and 2 bases lay outside the gene matches. The CDR3 totals 16 residues. Profiling relied on immunoSEQ multiplex PCR, and the TCRdb table lists in-frame clones only, not all of them. The table has roughly 38,000 clones, approximately 85% seen once. Indicated time point: pretreatment peripheral blood. Disease in patients was locally advanced or metastatic urothelial carcinoma. The receptor was derived from a man aged 55 to 70 with urothelial cancer. The sample in question was PBMCs, obtained around atezolizumab (anti-PD-L1) treatment. This chain links TRBV28 with TRBJ2-3, with 11 positions matching TRBD2. CDR3 in amino acids: CASSFPSGGSTDTQYF. CDR3 sequence (DNA): TGTGCCAGCAGTTTCCCTAGCGGGGGGAGCACAGATACGCAGTATTTT.